What follows describes a single T cell receptor beta chain. The data derive from a study of technical replicates of blood from a handful of donors. Repertoires were generated with immunoSEQ multiplex PCR, while TCRdb's copy carries only in-frame clones and drops some. The table shows more than 70,000 clones, with about 97% occurring only once. V was cut by 6 bases and J by 5 bases, with 19 bases left in between. The CDR3 length is 15 residues. CDR1 MNHEY and CDR2 SMNVEV come from the germline V gene (reference sequence). Sequenced sample: T cells isolated from PBMCs. The chain carries TRBV27 and TRBJ2-5, with D possibly matching TRBD2 (5 bases). This TCR was sampled from a human donor in good health. The CDR3 spells CASSQEGGPWETQYF. The CDR3 coding sequence is TGTGCCAGCAGCCAAGAGGGCGGGCCCTGGGAGACCCAGTACTTC.